This T cell receptor (beta chain) derives from a study of siplizumab effects on memory and regulatory T cells. V shed 6 bases and J shed 9 bases, with 18 bases lying between them. There are 14 residues in the CDR3. Germline V lookup: CDR1 MNHNS, CDR2 SASEGT. Study results and caveats: Alloreactive sequences tracing back to unstimulated CD4+ memory cells fell significantly with siplizumab.

Profiled with immunoSEQ multiplex PCR; TCRdb holds only in-frame clones, not every one. The data hold about 100,000 clones, with about 93% observed a single time. A note on this clone: The antigen remains unidentified.

This chain links TRBV6-1 with TRBJ1-5, with D hard to call. This sequence originates from a human donor in good health. Sequenced input: Tregs sorted from blood. Here the CDR3 DNA reads TGTGCCAGCAGAGGCCGGTCCCCAATCATGCCCCAGCATTTT. It encodes CASRGRSPIMPQHF.